These T cell receptor beta chains were read from a single sample in a study of beta chain features in type 1 diabetes. The table came from immunoSEQ multiplex PCR; TCRdb's copy has only in-frame clones and leaves some out. The table records about 150,000 clones, around 10% of them present only once. The specimen was central memory CD4+ T cells from blood. The source of these receptors is a young man in good health. Each CDR3 is given with its conserved first and last residue. A D gene is named only where the DNA matches it firmly. Clone size is shown for a subset of rows, as once, few, many or a class of expanded clone.

abundance: few
j_gene: TRBJ2-1
v_gene: TRBV7-9
d_gene: -
CDR3aa: CASVGRSSYNEQFF
CDR3nt: TGTGCCAGCGTTGGGAGGAGCTCCTACAATGAGCAGTTCTTC

abundance: many
j_gene: TRBJ1-1
v_gene: TRBV28
d_gene: -
CDR3aa: CASTNSPRGGTEAFF
CDR3nt: TGTGCCAGCACCAACTCCCCGCGCGGAGGCACTGAAGCTTTCTTT

abundance: many
j_gene: TRBJ1-2
v_gene: TRBV30
d_gene: -
CDR3aa: CAWSVGTYGYGYTF
CDR3nt: TGTGCCTGGAGTGTAGGGACCTACGGATATGGCTACACCTTC

abundance: few
j_gene: TRBJ1-4
v_gene: TRBV15
d_gene: -
CDR3aa: CATSRAGAEGKLFF
CDR3nt: TGTGCCACCAGCAGGGCAGGGGCCGAAGGAAAACTGTTTTTT

abundance: -
j_gene: TRBJ2-3
v_gene: TRBV28
d_gene: TRBD1
CDR3aa: CASSQGQGRRRTDTQYF
CDR3nt: TGTGCCAGCTCTCAGGGACAGGGAAGAAGGCGCACAGATACGCAGTATTTT

abundance: -
j_gene: TRBJ1-1
v_gene: TRBV5-1
d_gene: -
CDR3aa: CASSLVGSRNTEAFF
CDR3nt: TGCGCCAGCAGCTTGGTGGGTTCAAGGAACACTGAAGCTTTCTTT

abundance: -
j_gene: TRBJ1-1
v_gene: TRBV23-1
d_gene: -
CDR3aa: CASRAQNTEAFF
CDR3nt: TGCGCCAGCAGGGCACAGAACACTGAAGCTTTCTTT

abundance: -
j_gene: TRBJ2-5
v_gene: TRBV5-1
d_gene: -
CDR3aa: CASSLDSEETQYF
CDR3nt: TGCGCCAGCAGCTTGGATTCCGAAGAGACCCAGTACTTC

abundance: -
j_gene: TRBJ2-3
v_gene: TRBV7-9
d_gene: -
CDR3aa: CASSRYGADTQYF
CDR3nt: TGTGCCAGCAGCCGGTATGGGGCCGATACGCAGTATTTT

abundance: -
j_gene: TRBJ1-6
v_gene: TRBV7-9
d_gene: -
CDR3aa: CASSFPTSNSPLHF
CDR3nt: TGTGCCAGCAGTTTCCCGACATCCAATTCACCCCTCCACTTT

abundance: -
j_gene: TRBJ2-1
v_gene: TRBV7-2
d_gene: -
CDR3aa: CASSFSGTGPNEQFF
CDR3nt: TGTGCCAGCAGCTTCAGCGGGACAGGACCCAATGAGCAGTTCTTC

abundance: few
j_gene: TRBJ1-2
v_gene: TRBV7-2
d_gene: -
CDR3aa: CASSRAPYGYTF
CDR3nt: TGTGCCAGCAGCCGGGCCCCCTATGGCTACACCTTC

abundance: -
j_gene: TRBJ2-1
v_gene: TRBV5-1
d_gene: TRBD2
CDR3aa: CASSFEAAGGPGEQFF
CDR3nt: TGCGCCAGCAGCTTCGAGGCGGCGGGAGGGCCGGGTGAGCAGTTCTTC

abundance: -
j_gene: TRBJ2-1
v_gene: TRBV7-3
d_gene: -
CDR3aa: CASSYGTQGEQFF
CDR3nt: TGTGCCAGCAGCTACGGGACTCAAGGGGAGCAGTTCTTC

abundance: -
j_gene: TRBJ2-3
v_gene: TRBV15
d_gene: -
CDR3aa: CATSRTPGTFTDTQYF
CDR3nt: TGTGCCACCAGCAGAACTCCCGGGACCTTCACAGATACGCAGTATTTT

abundance: -
j_gene: TRBJ2-1
v_gene: TRBV29-1
d_gene: -
CDR3aa: CSVGFMGLEFF
CDR3nt: TGCAGCGTTGGGTTTATGGGACTCGAGTTCTTC

abundance: -
j_gene: TRBJ1-5
v_gene: TRBV10-3
d_gene: -
CDR3aa: CAISGGSESQPQHF
CDR3nt: TGTGCCATCAGTGGGGGGTCAGAGAGTCAGCCCCAGCATTTT

abundance: many
j_gene: TRBJ2-7
v_gene: TRBV4-3
d_gene: -
CDR3aa: CASSQDGDSLTYEQYF
CDR3nt: TGCGCCAGCAGCCAAGATGGCGACTCCCTGACCTACGAGCAGTACTTC

abundance: few
j_gene: TRBJ2-7
v_gene: TRBV6-5
d_gene: TRBD1
CDR3aa: CASSHGQGISYEQYF
CDR3nt: TGTGCCAGCAGCCACGGACAGGGAATATCCTACGAGCAGTACTTC

abundance: many
j_gene: TRBJ2-5
v_gene: TRBV5-1
d_gene: -
CDR3aa: CASSHGRTGGETQYF
CDR3nt: TGCGCCAGCAGCCACGGCCGGACAGGAGGGGAGACCCAGTACTTC

abundance: -
j_gene: TRBJ1-3
v_gene: TRBV18
d_gene: TRBD1
CDR3aa: CASSPGTDGNTIYF
CDR3nt: TGTGCCAGCTCACCAGGGACAGATGGAAACACCATATATTTT

abundance: -
j_gene: TRBJ1-2
v_gene: TRBV15
d_gene: -
CDR3aa: CATSTAADGFPFF
CDR3nt: TGTGCCACCAGCACAGCCGCGGACGGCTTTCCCTTCTTC

abundance: few
j_gene: TRBJ2-5
v_gene: TRBV7-2
d_gene: TRBD1
CDR3aa: CASSPHRPNRDRGETQYF
CDR3nt: TGTGCCAGCAGCCCACACCGCCCAAACCGGGACAGGGGAGAGACCCAGTACTTC

abundance: few
j_gene: TRBJ2-5
v_gene: TRBV9
d_gene: -
CDR3aa: CASSVAAGWSQETQYF
CDR3nt: TGTGCCAGCAGCGTAGCAGCAGGGTGGTCCCAAGAGACCCAGTACTTC

abundance: few
j_gene: TRBJ2-7
v_gene: TRBV5-4
d_gene: TRBD1
CDR3aa: CASSLGAGQGAYEQYF
CDR3nt: TGTGCCAGCAGCTTAGGAGCGGGACAGGGGGCTTACGAGCAGTACTTC

abundance: -
j_gene: TRBJ2-4
v_gene: TRBV29-1
d_gene: -
CDR3aa: CSVEGQGPKNIQYF
CDR3nt: TGCAGCGTTGAAGGGCAGGGACCCAAAAACATTCAGTACTTC

abundance: few
j_gene: TRBJ2-1
v_gene: TRBV13
d_gene: -
CDR3aa: CASSQTWDNEQFF
CDR3nt: TGTGCCAGCAGCCAAACATGGGACAATGAGCAGTTCTTC

abundance: -
j_gene: TRBJ2-5
v_gene: TRBV7-2
d_gene: TRBD2
CDR3aa: CASSLSTSGEETQYF
CDR3nt: TGTGCCAGCAGCTTGTCGACTAGCGGCGAAGAGACCCAGTACTTC